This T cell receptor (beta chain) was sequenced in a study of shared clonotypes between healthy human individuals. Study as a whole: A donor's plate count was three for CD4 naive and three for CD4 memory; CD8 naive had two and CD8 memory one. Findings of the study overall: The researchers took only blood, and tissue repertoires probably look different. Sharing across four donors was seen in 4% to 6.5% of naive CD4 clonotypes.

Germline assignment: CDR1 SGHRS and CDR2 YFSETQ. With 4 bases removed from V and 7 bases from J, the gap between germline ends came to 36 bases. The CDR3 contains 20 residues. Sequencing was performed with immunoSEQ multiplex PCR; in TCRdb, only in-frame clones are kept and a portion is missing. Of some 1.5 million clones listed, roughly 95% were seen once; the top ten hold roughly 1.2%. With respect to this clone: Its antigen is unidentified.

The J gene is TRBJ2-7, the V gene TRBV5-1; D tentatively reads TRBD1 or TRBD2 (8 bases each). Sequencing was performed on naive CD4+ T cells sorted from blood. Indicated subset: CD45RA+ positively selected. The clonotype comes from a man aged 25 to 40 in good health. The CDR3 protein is CASSGTFLWTGPREGLEQYF. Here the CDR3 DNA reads TGCGCCAGCAGCGGTACTTTTTTGTGGACAGGGCCACGGGAGGGCTTAGAGCAGTACTTC.